Below are 14 T cell receptor beta chains sequenced from a single sample in a study of T cell changes during pregnancy in multiple sclerosis. Only in-frame clones appear in the TCRdb table, and some are missing; sequencing was by immunoSEQ multiplex PCR. The data contain tens of thousands of clones, roughly 94% of them singletons. Here the sequenced sample was peripheral blood, taken in the third trimester of pregnancy. The receptors come from a female donor with multiple sclerosis, enrolled in a pregnancy study.

V is TRBV7-3 and J is TRBJ2-1; TRBD2 matches at 9 bases. V lost 1 base to trimming and J lost 9 bases; unmatched junction nucleotides: 10. This CDR3 is 16 amino acids long. Germline CDR1 and CDR2: SGHTA and FQGTGA. CDR3 loop: CASSLIGGGAVSEQFF. The CDR3 region has the DNA TGTGCCAGCAGCTTAATAGGCGGGGGGGCCGTGAGTGAGCAGTTCTTC. The full variable domain, with the rest looked up from reference TRBV7-3 and TRBJ2-1, is GAGVSQTPSNKVTEKGKYVELRCDPISGHTALYWYRQSLGQGPEFLIYFQGTGAADDSGLPNDRFFAVRPEGSVSTLKIQRTERGDSAVYLCASSLIGGGAVSEQFFGPGTRLTVL.

This chain uses TRBV7-2 with TRBJ1-2; 9 nucleotides agree with TRBD1. Trimming at V came to 5 bases and at J to 4 bases, leaving 8 bases not matched to a gene. CDR1 SGHTA and CDR2 FQGNSA come from the germline V gene. The CDR3 runs to 15 residues. The CDR3 is CASSLEQGATYGYTF. The DNA for the CDR3 is TGTGCCAGCAGCCTCGAACAGGGGGCGACCTATGGCTACACCTTC.

This chain uses TRBV9 with TRBJ2-1; 9 bases are a match to TRBD2. V was clipped by 0 bases and J by 4 bases; unmatched bases: 5. The CDR3 runs 16 residues. CDR1 and CDR2 from the germline V gene are SGDLS and YYNGEE. Here the CDR3 reads CASSVERGAAYNEQFF. CDR3 in DNA: TGTGCCAGCAGCGTAGAGCGGGGGGCCGCTTACAATGAGCAGTTCTTC. The whole variable domain, filled in from reference TRBV9 and TRBJ2-1, reads DSGVTQTPKHLITATGQRVTLRCSPRSGDLSVYWYQQSLDQGLQFLIQYYNGEERAKGNILERFSAQQFPDLHSELNLSSLELGDSALYFCASSVERGAAYNEQFFGPGTRLTVL.

The count of this clone is one. The chain employs TRBV6-5 and TRBJ1-2; D gene ambiguous. The CDR3 contains 11 residues. With 7 bases removed from V and 8 bases from J, the gap between germline ends came to 11 bases. Per the germline V gene, CDR1 is MNHEY and CDR2 is SVGAGI. In nucleotides, the CDR3 is TGTGCCAGCATAAGCAGCAGGGGCTACACCTTC. Protein: CASISSRGYTF.

The chain joins TRBV6-5 to TRBJ2-7; D ambiguous. The CDR3 is 15 residues long. The germline V gene encodes CDR1 MNHEY and CDR2 SVGAGI. V lost 0 bases to trimming and J lost 4 bases, with 13 bases between them. The CDR3 DNA is TGTGCCAGCAGTTACTCGATGGGCTCGAGATACGAGCAGTACTTC. Protein: CASSYSMGSRYEQYF.

V is TRBV7-3 and J is TRBJ2-5; TRBD2 matches at 7 bases. CDR1 and CDR2 from the germline V gene are SGHTA and FQGTGA. The V segment lost 5 bases and the J segment 1 base; nucleotides outside the gene matches: 4. CDR3 length: 14 amino acids. CDR3 protein: CASSLGLPQETQYF. CDR3 bases: TGTGCCAGCAGCCTGGGACTACCCCAAGAGACCCAGTACTTC.

The J gene is TRBJ2-5, the V gene TRBV2; 9 positions match TRBD1. The CDR3 is 16 amino acids. Germline lookup yields CDR1 SNHLY and CDR2 FYNNEI. The junction had 3 bases not matched to a gene; V was cut back by 0 bases and J by 1 base. DNA of the CDR3: TGTGCCAGCAGTGAAGCCTTGGGACAGGGCCAAGAGACCCAGTACTTC. It is translated as CASSEALGQGQETQYF.

V gene TRBV11-2 combines with J gene TRBJ2-1; weak D call: TRBD2 (7 bases). The CDR3 length is 12 residues. CDR1 SGHAT and CDR2 FQNNGV come from the germline V gene. Trimming removed 10 bases from V and 7 bases from J, with 14 bases in between. CDR3 amino acids: CATLGGVNEQFF. DNA for the CDR3: TGTGCCACCCTAGGGGGGGTAAATGAGCAGTTCTTC.

V gene TRBV7-2 combines with J gene TRBJ1-5; TRBD1 is a possible D gene (5 bases). Germline lookup yields CDR1 SGHTA and CDR2 FQGNSA. There are 14 residues in the CDR3. V lost 6 bases and J lost 6, with 15 bases in between. The CDR3 DNA reads as TGTGCCAGCAGTCCGAACGGGGGAGGTCAGCCCCAGCATTTT. It yields the protein CASSPNGGGQPQHF. Together with reference TRBV7-2 and TRBJ1-5, the CDR3 gives the full variable domain: GAGVSQSPSNKVTEKGKDVELRCDPISGHTALYWYRQSLGQGLEFLIYFQGNSAPDKSGLPSDRFSAERTGGSVSTLTIQRTQQEDSAVYLCASSPNGGGQPQHFGDGTRLSIL.

This rearrangement joins TRBV5-1 to TRBJ2-5, with D tentatively TRBD2 (6 bases). The germline V gene encodes CDR1 SGHRS and CDR2 YFSETQ. The CDR3 has 13 residues. V was shortened by 4 bases and J by 5 bases, with 12 bases between the two germline ends. The CDR3 nucleotides read TGCGCCAGCAGCGCCTCGGGAGAGGAGACCCAGTACTTC. Amino acids: CASSASGEETQYF.

The V and J genes are TRBV10-3 and TRBJ1-1, with a tentative D call TRBD1 (6 bases). CDR3 length: 14 residues. V lost 3 bases, J lost 2 bases, and 10 bases lay in between. CDR1 and CDR2 from the germline V gene are ENHRY and SYGVKD. CDR3 sequence (DNA): TGTGCCATCAGTGATAGACAGGCTAACACTGAAGCTTTCTTT. It codes for CAISDRQANTEAFF.

This chain links TRBV27 with TRBJ2-2, with unresolved D. CDR3 length: 16 residues. Germline V gene lookup returns CDR1 MNHEY and CDR2 SMNVEV (reference sequence). Trimming took off 3 bases at V and 0 bases at J, with 11 bases between the two ends. The CDR3 is CASSLGRTPNTGELFF. CDR3 sequence (DNA): TGTGCCAGCAGTTTGGGCCGAACGCCGAACACCGGGGAGCTGTTTTTT.

The chain is built from TRBV19 and TRBJ2-7; D might be TRBD1 (5 bases). Trimming left V 3 bases short and J 4 bases short, with 13 bases between. The CDR3 has 14 residues. Per the germline V gene, CDR1 is LNHDA and CDR2 is SQIVND (reference sequence). The CDR3 sequence: CASSIRQFPYEQYF. In DNA, the CDR3 is TGTGCCAGTAGTATTCGACAGTTCCCATACGAGCAGTACTTC.

This chain links TRBV10-3 with TRBJ2-2; TRBD1 matches 11 bases. Germline assignment: CDR1 ENHRY and CDR2 SYGVKD. The trim removed 5 bases at V and 6 bases at J, leaving 2 bases unmatched. CDR3 length: 14 residues. This chain's CDR3 is CAISTGQGAGELFF. In nucleotides, the CDR3 is TGTGCCATCAGTACGGGACAGGGGGCCGGGGAGCTGTTTTTT.